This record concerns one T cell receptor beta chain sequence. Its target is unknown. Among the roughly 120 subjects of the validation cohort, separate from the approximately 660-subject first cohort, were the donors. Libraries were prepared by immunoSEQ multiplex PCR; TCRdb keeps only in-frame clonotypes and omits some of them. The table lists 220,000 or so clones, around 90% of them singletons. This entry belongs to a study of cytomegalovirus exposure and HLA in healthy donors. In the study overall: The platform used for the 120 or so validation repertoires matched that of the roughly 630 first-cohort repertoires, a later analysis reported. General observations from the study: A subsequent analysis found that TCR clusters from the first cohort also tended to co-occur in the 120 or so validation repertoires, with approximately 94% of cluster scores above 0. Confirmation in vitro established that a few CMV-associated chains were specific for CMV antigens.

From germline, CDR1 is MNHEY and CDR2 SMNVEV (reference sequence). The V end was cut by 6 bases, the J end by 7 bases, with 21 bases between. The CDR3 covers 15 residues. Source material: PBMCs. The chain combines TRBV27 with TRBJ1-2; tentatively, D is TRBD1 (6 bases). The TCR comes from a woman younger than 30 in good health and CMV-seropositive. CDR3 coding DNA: TGTGCCAGCAGACAGGGACCCAAGGCTGAGGGTGGCTACACCTTC. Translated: CASRQGPKAEGGYTF.